This T cell receptor (beta chain) was documented in a study of CD8 T cells in ankylosing spondylitis. Findings of the study overall: A TCR beta motif made of fewer than ten highly homologous variants seemed typical of ankylosing spondylitis blood.

The table lists this clonotype with a few counts. Its antigen is unidentified. TCRdb itself ran the 5' RACE reads through MiXCR, one entry per CDR3 protein. The table records about 750,000 distinct CDR3 sequences, 19% of them present only once. Trimming took 7 bases from V and 9 from J, leaving 13 bases between them. The germline V gene has CDR1 MNHNY and CDR2 SVGAGI (reference sequence). The CDR3 is made up of 12 amino acids. The gene calls are TRBV6-6 and TRBJ1-3; D ambiguous. This receptor was identified in a male donor with ankylosing spondylitis. Sequenced: blood, either unsorted or a sorted T cell fraction (not recorded which). The chain's CDR3 is CASNGVLGTIYF. CDR3 nucleotide sequence: TGTGCCAGCAACGGGGTTCTCGGCACCATATATTTT.